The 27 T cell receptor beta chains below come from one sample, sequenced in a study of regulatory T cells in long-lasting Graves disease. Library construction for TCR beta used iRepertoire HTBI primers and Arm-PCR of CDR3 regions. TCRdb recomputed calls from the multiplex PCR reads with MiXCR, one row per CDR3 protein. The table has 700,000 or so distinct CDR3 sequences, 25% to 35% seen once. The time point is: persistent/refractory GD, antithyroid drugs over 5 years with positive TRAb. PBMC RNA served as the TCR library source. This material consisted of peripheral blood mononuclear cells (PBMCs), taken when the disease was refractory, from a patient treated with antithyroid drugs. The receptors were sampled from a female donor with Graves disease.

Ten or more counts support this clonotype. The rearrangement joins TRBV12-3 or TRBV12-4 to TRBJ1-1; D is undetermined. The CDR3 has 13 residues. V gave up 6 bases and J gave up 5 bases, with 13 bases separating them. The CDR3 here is CASSRPLGTEAFF. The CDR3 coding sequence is TGTGCCAGCAGCCGACCTCTTGGGACTGAAGCTTTCTTT.

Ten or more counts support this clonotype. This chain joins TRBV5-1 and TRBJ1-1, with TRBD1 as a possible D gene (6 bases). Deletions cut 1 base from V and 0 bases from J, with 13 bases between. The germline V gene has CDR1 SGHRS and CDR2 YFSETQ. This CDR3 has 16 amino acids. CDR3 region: CASSLLAGAMNTEAFF. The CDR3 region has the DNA TGCGCCAGCAGCTTGTTAGCAGGGGCCATGAACACTGAAGCTTTCTTT.

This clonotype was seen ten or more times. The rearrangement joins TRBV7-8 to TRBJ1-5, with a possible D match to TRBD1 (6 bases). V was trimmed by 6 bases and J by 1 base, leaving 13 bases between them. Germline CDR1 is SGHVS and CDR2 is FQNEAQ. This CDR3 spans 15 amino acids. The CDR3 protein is CASRDGTNSNQPQHF. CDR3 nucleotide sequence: TGTGCCAGCAGGGACGGGACAAACAGCAATCAGCCCCAGCATTTT. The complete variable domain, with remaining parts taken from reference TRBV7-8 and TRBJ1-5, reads GAGVSQSPRYKVAKRGQDVALRCDPISGHVSLFWYQQALGQGPEFLTYFQNEAQLDKSGLPSDRFFAERPEGSVSTLKIQRTQQEDSAVYLCASRDGTNSNQPQHFGDGTRLSIL.

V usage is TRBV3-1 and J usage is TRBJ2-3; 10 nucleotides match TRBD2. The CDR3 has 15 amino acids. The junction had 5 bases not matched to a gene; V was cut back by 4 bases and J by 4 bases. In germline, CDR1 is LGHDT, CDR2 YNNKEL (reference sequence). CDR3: CASSPSGRAPDTQYF. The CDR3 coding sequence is TGTGCCAGCAGCCCCAGCGGGAGGGCCCCAGATACGCAGTATTTT.

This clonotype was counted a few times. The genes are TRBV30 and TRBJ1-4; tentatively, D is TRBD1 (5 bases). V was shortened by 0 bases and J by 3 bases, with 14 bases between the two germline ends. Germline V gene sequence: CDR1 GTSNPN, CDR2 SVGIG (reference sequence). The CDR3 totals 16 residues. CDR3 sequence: CAWSVPEGYSNEKLFF. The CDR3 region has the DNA TGTGCCTGGAGTGTACCCGAGGGGTATTCTAATGAAAAACTGTTTTTT.

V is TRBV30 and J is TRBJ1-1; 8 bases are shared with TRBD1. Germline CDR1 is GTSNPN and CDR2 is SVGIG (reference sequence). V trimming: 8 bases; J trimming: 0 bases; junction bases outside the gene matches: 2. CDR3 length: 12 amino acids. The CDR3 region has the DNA TGTGCCCAGGGACAGGTGAACACTGAAGCTTTCTTT. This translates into CAQGQVNTEAFF.

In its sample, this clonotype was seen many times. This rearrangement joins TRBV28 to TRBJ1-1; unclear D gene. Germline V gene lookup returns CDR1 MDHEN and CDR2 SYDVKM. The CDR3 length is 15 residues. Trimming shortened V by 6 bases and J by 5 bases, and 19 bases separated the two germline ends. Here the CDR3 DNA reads TGTGCCAGCAGCCCGGTCGGGAGTCGAAGAACTGAAGCTTTCTTT. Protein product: CASSPVGSRRTEAFF.

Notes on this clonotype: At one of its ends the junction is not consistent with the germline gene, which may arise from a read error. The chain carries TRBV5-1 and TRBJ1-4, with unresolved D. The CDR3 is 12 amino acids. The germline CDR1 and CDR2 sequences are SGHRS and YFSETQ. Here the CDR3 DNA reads TGTGCCAGCAGCTTGTCGAGTGGAAAACTGTTTTTT. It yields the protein CASSLSSGKLFF. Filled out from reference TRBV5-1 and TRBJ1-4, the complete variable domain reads KAGVTQTPRYLIKTRGQQVTLSCSPISGHRSVSWYQQTPGQGLQFLFEYFSETQRNKGNFPGRFSGRQFSNSRSEMNVSTLELGDSALYLCASSLSSGKLFFGSGTQLSVL.

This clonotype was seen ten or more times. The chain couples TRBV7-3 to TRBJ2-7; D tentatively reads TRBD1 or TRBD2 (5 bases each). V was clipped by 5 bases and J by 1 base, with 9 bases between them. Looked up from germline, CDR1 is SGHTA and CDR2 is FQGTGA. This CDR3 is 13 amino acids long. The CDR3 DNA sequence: TGTGCCAGCAGCAGGGGACCTTCCTACGAGCAGTACTTC. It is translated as CASSRGPSYEQYF. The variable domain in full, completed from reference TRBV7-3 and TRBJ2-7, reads GAGVSQTPSNKVTEKGKYVELRCDPISGHTALYWYRQSLGQGPEFLIYFQGTGAADDSGLPNDRFFAVRPEGSVSTLKIQRTERGDSAVYLCASSRGPSYEQYFGPGTRLTVT.

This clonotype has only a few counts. The CDR3 here is CASSPQDRTEAFF. CDR3 bases: TGTGCCAGCTCACCACAAGACAGGACTGAAGCTTTCTTT. This chain links TRBV18 with TRBJ1-1, with D possibly being TRBD1 (6 bases). The V end lost 1 base, the J end lost 5 bases, and 8 bases lay between the germline ends. The length of the CDR3 is 13 residues. CDR1 KGHSH and CDR2 LQKENI come from the germline V gene.

The chain's CDR3 is CATSRGPGSLRGNTIYF. The CDR3 DNA reads as TGTGCCACCAGCAGAGGACCTGGGTCCTTAAGAGGAAACACCATATATTTT. The chain carries TRBV15 and TRBJ1-3, with D unresolved. The CDR3 length is 17 residues. Germline V CDR1 and CDR2: LNHNV, YYDKDF (reference sequence). V lost 1 base to trimming and J lost 4 bases, with 17 bases between them.

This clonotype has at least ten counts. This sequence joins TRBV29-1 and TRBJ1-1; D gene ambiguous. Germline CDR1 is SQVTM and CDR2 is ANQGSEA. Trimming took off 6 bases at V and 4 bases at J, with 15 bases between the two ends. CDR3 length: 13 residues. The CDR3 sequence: CSVPYQGGTEAFF. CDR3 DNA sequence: TGCAGCGTACCTTACCAAGGCGGCACTGAAGCTTTCTTT.

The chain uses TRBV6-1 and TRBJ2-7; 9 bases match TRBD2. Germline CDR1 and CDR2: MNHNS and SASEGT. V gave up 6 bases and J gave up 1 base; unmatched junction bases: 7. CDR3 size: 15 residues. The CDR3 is CASSIPLAGSYEQYF. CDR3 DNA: TGTGCCAGCAGCATTCCACTAGCGGGTTCCTACGAGCAGTACTTC.

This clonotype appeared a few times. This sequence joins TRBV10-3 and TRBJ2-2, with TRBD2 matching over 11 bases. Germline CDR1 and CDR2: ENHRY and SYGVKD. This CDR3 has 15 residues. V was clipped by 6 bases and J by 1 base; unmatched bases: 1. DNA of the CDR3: TGTGCCATCAGGGGACTAGCGGAGAACACCGGGGAGCTGTTTTTT. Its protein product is CAIRGLAENTGELFF.

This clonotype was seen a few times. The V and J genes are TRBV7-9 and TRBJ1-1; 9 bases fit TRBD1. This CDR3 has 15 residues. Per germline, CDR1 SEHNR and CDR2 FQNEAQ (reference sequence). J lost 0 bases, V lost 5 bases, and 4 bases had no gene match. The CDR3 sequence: CASSRRTGVNTEAFF. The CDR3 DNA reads TGTGCCAGCAGCCGTAGGACAGGGGTGAACACTGAAGCTTTCTTT. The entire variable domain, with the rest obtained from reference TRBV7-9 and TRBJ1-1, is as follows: DTGVSQNPRHKITKRGQNVTFRCDPISEHNRLYWYRQTLGQGPEFLTYFQNEAQLEKSRLLSDRFSAERPKGSFSTLEIQRTEQGDSAMYLCASSRRTGVNTEAFFGQGTRLTVV.

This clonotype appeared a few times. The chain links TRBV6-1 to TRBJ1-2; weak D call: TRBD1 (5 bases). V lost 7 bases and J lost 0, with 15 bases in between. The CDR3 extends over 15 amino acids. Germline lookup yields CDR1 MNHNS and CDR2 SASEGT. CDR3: CASTIRAVANYGYTF. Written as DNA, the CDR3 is TGTGCCAGCACCATCAGGGCGGTAGCTAACTATGGCTACACCTTC.

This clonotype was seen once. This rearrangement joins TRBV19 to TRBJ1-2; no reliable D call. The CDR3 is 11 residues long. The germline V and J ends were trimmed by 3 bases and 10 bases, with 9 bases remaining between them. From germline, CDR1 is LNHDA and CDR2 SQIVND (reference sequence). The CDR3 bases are TGTGCCAGTAGTATCGCCGGATTCTACACCTTC. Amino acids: CASSIAGFYTF. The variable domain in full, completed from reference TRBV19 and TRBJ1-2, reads DGGITQSPKYLFRKEGQNVTLSCEQNLNHDAMYWYRQDPGQGLRLIYYSQIVNDFQKGDIAEGYSVSREKKESFPLTVTSAQKNPTAFYLCASSIAGFYTFGSGTRLTVV.

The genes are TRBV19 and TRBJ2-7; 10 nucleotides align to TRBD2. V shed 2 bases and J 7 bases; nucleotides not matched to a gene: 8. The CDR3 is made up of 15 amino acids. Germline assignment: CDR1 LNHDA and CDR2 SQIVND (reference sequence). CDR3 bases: TGTGCCAGTAGTATAACCCTAGCGGGAGCTATTGAGCAGTACTTC. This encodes CASSITLAGAIEQYF.

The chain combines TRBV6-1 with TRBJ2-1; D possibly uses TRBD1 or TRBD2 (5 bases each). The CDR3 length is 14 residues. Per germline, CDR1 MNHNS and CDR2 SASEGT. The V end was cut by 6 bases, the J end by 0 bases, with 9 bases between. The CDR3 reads CASRGESSYNEQFF. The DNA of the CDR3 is TGTGCCAGCAGGGGGGAAAGCTCCTACAATGAGCAGTTCTTC.

The CDR3 DNA follows: TGTGCCAGCTCACCACTAACGCAGGCCCCGAACACTGAAGCTTTCTTT. As protein: CASSPLTQAPNTEAFF. The chain has TRBV18 and TRBJ1-1; D is uncertain. Trimming stripped 1 base from V and 1 base from J, with 13 bases between. There are 16 residues in the CDR3. The germline V gene has CDR1 KGHSH and CDR2 LQKENI.

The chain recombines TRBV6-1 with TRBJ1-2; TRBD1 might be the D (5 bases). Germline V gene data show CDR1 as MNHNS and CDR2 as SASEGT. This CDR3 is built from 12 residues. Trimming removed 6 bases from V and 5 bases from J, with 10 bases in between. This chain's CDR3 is CASRPRGYGYTF. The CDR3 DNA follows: TGTGCCAGCAGACCGAGGGGTTATGGCTACACCTTC.

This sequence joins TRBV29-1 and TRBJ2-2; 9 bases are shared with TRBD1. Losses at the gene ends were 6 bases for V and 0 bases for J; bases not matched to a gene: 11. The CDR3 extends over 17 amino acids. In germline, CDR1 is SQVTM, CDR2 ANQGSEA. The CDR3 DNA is TGCAGCGTCGCTCCGGGACAGGGCCGATCGAACACCGGGGAGCTGTTTTTT. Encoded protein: CSVAPGQGRSNTGELFF.

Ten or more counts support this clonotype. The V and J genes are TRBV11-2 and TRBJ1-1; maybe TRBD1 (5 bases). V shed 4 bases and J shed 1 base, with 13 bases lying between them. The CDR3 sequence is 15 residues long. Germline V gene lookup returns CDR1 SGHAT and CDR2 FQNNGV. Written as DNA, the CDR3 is TGTGCCAGCAGCTCGGCGGGACGGCAGAACACTGAAGCTTTCTTT. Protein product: CASSSAGRQNTEAFF.

In DNA, the CDR3 is TGTGCCAGCAGTGATTGGACAGGCCTCCCTGGGGCCAACGTCCTGACTTTC. Translation: CASSDWTGLPGANVLTF. The V gene is TRBV6-1, the J gene TRBJ2-6, with TRBD1 matching over 7 bases. Germline-derived CDR1 and CDR2 are MNHNS and SASEGT. The CDR3 spans 17 residues. J was trimmed by 2 bases and V by 3 bases; bases with no gene match: 7.

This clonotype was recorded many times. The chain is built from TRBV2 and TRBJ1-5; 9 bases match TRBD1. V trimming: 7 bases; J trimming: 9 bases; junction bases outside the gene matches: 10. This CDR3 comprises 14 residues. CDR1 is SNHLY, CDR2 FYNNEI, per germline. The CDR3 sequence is CASKAGTGFTPQHF. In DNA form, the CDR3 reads TGTGCCAGCAAAGCGGGGACAGGGTTTACGCCCCAGCATTTT. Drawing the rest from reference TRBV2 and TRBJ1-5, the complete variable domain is EPEVTQTPSHQVTQMGQEVILRCVPISNHLYFYWYRQILGQKVEFLVSFYNNEISEKSEIFDDQFSVERPDGSNFTLKIRSTKLEDSAMYFCASKAGTGFTPQHFGDGTRLSIL.

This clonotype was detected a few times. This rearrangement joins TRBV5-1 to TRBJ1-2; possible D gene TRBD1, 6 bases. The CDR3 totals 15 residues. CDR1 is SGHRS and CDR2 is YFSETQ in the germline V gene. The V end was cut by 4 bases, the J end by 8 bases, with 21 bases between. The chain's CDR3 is CASSTDTGPGEGYTF. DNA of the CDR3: TGCGCCAGCAGCACGGATACAGGGCCTGGAGAAGGCTACACCTTC.

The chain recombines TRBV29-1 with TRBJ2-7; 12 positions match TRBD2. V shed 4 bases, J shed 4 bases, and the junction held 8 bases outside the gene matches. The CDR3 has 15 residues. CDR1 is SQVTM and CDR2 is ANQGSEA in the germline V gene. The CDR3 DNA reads TGCAGCGTTGTGGGTCTAGCGGGAGGGGTATACGAGCAGTACTTC. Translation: CSVVGLAGGVYEQYF.